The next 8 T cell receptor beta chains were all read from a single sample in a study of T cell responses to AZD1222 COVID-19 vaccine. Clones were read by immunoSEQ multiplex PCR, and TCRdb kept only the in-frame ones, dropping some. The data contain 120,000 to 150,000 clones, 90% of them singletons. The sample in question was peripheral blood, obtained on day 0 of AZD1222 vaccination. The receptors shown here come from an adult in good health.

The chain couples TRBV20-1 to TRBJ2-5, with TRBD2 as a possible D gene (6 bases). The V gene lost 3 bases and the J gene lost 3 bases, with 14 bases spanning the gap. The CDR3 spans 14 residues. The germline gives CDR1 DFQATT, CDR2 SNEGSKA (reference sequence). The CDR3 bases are TGCAGTGCTAGTTTTAGCGGTACTAAAGAGACCCAGTACTTC. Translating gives CSASFSGTKETQYF.

The CDR3 nucleotides read TGTGCCAGCAGCGCCGGGACTAGCGGGGGGGGAAATACGCAGTATTTT. Translated: CASSAGTSGGGNTQYF. V gene TRBV7-8 combines with J gene TRBJ2-3; TRBD2 matches 16 bases. CDR1 SGHVS and CDR2 FQNEAQ come from the germline V gene. Losses at the gene ends were 5 bases for V and 7 bases for J; bases not matched to a gene: 6. The CDR3 consists of 16 residues. The full variable domain, with the rest looked up from reference TRBV7-8 and TRBJ2-3, is GAGVSQSPRYKVAKRGQDVALRCDPISGHVSLFWYQQALGQGPEFLTYFQNEAQLDKSGLPSDRFFAERPEGSVSTLKIQRTQQEDSAVYLCASSAGTSGGGNTQYFGPGTRLTVL.

CDR3 sequence: CASTPQGRNEQFF. CDR3 DNA: TGTGCCAGCACCCCCCAGGGTAGGAATGAGCAGTTCTTC. The chain has TRBV5-8 and TRBJ2-1; maybe TRBD1 (5 bases). Germline V lookup: CDR1 SGHTS, CDR2 YDEGEE. V was pared by 6 bases and J by 7 bases, with 14 bases between. The CDR3 has 13 amino acids.

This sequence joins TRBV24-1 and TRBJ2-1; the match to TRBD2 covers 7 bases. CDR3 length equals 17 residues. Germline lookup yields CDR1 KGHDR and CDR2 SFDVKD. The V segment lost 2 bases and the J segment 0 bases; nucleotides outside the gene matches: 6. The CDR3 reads CATSDSVAGLSYNEQFF. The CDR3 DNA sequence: TGTGCCACCAGTGATTCGGTAGCGGGCCTCTCCTACAATGAGCAGTTCTTC.

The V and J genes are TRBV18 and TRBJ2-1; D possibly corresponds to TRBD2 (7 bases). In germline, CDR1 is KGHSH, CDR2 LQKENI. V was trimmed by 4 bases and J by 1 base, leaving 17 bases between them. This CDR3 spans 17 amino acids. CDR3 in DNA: TGTGCCAGCTCACGAGTCGGGGGGCGAAGGTCCTACAATGAGCAGTTCTTC. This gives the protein CASSRVGGRRSYNEQFF.

The CDR3 coding sequence is TGTGCCAGCAGCGTAACAGGAAGTACTAATGAAAAACTGTTTTTT. The encoded protein is CASSVTGSTNEKLFF. The V call is TRBV9, the J call TRBJ1-4, with D perhaps TRBD1 (5 bases). Germline values: CDR1 SGDLS, CDR2 YYNGEE. Trimming took 1 base from V and 2 from J, leaving 9 bases between them. CDR3 size: 15 residues.

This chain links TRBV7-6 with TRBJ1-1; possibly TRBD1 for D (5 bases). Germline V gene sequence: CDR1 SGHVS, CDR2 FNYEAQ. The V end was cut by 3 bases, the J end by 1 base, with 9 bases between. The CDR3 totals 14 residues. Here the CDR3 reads CASSLGQGNTEAFF. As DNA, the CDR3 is TGTGCCAGCAGCTTGGGGCAGGGGAACACTGAAGCTTTCTTT.

The CDR3, as DNA: TGCGCCAGCAGCTTGTTCTCCGACAGTTTCGAGCAGTACTTC. Translation: CASSLFSDSFEQYF. The chain joins TRBV5-1 to TRBJ2-7, with a possible D match to TRBD1 (5 bases). Germline lookup yields CDR1 SGHRS and CDR2 YFSETQ. The CDR3 has 14 residues. Trimming removed 1 base from V and 6 bases from J, with 14 bases in between.